This TCR beta chain was recorded in a study of read filtering for tumor transcriptome and immune sequencing. The CDR3 has 18 amino acids. V lost 6 bases and J lost 2, with 24 bases in between. CDR1 SGHTA and CDR2 FQGNSA come from the germline V gene. Molecular barcoded adaptors covering alpha/delta and beta/gamma chains were used on roughly 400 ng RNA. TCRdb reprocessed the reads with MiXCR, giving one entry per CDR3 protein. The data show 130,000 or so distinct CDR3 sequences, with approximately 13% seen just once and 8.4% held by the top ten. This clonotype was picked up many times. The chain couples TRBV7-2 to TRBJ2-3; maybe TRBD2 (6 bases). Source material: a population of CD138-negative cells sorted from bone marrow. The sequence derives from a donor over 35 with multiple myeloma. For the CDR3, the DNA is TGTGCCAGCAGTTCCACACCTCGGTTGGCGGGACTCACAGATACGCAGTATTTT. Its translation: CASSSTPRLAGLTDTQYF. Filled out from reference TRBV7-2 and TRBJ2-3, the complete variable domain reads GAGVSQSPSNKVTEKGKDVELRCDPISGHTALYWYRQSLGQGLEFLIYFQGNSAPDKSGLPSDRFSAERTGGSVSTLTIQRTQQEDSAVYLCASSSTPRLAGLTDTQYFGPGTRLTVL.